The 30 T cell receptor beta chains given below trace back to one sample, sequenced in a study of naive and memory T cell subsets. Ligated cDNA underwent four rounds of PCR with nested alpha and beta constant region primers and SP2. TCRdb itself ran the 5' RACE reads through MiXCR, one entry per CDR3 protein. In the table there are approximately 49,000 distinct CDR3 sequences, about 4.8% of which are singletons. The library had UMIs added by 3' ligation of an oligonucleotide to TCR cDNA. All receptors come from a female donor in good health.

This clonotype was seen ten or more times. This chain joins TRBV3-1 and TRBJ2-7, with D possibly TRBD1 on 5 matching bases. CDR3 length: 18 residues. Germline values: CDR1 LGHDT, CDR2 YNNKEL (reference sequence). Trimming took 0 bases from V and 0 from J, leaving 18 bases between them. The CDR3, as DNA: TGTGCCAGCAGCCAAGAACAGCTAATCGTAGGGGCCTCCTACGAGCAGTACTTC. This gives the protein CASSQEQLIVGASYEQYF.

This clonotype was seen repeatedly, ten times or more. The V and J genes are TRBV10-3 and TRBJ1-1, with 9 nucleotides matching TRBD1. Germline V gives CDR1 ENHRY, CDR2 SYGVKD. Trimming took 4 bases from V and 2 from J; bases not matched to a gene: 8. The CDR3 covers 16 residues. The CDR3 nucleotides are TGTGCCATCAGTGGGGGACAGGGTAGGGGTAACACTGAAGCTTTCTTT. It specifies CAISGGQGRGNTEAFF.

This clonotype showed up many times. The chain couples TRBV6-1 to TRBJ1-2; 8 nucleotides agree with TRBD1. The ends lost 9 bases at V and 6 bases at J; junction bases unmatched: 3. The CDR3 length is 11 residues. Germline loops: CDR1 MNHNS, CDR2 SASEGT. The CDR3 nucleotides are TGTGCCAGTGGACAGGGCGATGGCTACACCTTC. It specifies CASGQGDGYTF.

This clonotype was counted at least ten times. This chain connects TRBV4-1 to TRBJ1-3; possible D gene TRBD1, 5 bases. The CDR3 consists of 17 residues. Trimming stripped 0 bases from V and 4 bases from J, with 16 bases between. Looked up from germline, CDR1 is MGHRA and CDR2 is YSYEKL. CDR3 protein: CASSQEGAGRSGNTIYF. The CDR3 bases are TGCGCCAGCAGCCAAGAAGGGGCAGGTCGGTCGGGAAACACCATATATTTT.

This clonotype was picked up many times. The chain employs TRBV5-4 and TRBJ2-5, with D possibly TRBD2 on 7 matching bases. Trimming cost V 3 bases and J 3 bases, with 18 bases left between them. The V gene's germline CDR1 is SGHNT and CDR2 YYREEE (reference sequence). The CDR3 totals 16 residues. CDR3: CASSWTSGAGEETQYF. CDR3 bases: TGTGCCAGCAGCTGGACCTCAGGGGCGGGAGAAGAGACCCAGTACTTC.

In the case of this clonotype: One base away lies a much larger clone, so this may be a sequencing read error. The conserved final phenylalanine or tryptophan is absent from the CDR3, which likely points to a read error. CDR3 residues: CASSYGTRSVDTQYS. CDR3 in DNA: TGTGCCAGCAGCTACGGGACCCGCTCTGTTGATACCCAGTACTCC. The chain employs TRBV13 and TRBJ2-5; D may correspond to TRBD1 or TRBD2 (5 bases each). The CDR3 length is 15 residues. The V gene lost 4 bases and the J gene lost 8 bases, with 20 bases spanning the gap. CDR1 and CDR2 (germline): PRHDT, FYEKMQ (reference sequence).

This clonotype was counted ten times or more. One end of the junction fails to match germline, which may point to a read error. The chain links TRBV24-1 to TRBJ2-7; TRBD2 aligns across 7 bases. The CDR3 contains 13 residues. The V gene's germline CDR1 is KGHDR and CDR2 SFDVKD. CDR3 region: CAISTSDSYEQYF. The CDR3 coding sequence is TGTGCCATCAGTACTAGCGACTCCTACGAGCAGTACTTC.

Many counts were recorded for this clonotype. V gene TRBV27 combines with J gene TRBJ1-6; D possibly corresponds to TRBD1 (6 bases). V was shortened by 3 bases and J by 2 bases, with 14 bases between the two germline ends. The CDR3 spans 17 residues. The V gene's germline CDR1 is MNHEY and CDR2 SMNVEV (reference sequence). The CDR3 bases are TGTGCCAGCAGTTTCTATCGACGACAGGCCTATAATTCACCCCTCCACTTT. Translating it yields CASSFYRRQAYNSPLHF.

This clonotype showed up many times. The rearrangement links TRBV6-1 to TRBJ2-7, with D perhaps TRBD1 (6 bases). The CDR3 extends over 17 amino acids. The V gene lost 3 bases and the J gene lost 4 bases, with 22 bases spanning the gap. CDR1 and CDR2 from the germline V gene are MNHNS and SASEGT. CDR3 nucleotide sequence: TGTGCCAGCAGTGATCCAACCGGGACCCAGGGGAGATACGAGCAGTACTTC. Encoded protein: CASSDPTGTQGRYEQYF.

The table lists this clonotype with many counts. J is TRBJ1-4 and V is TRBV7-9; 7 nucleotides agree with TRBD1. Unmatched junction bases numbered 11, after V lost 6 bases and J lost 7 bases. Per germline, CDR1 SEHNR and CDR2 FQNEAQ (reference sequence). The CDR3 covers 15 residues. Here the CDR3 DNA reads TGTGCCAGCAGGCTAACGGAAACAGGGGCTGAAAAACTGTTTTTT. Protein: CASRLTETGAEKLFF. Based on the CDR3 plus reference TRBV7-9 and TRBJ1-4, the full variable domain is DTGVSQNPRHKITKRGQNVTFRCDPISEHNRLYWYRQTLGQGPEFLTYFQNEAQLEKSRLLSDRFSAERPKGSFSTLEIQRTEQGDSAMYLCASRLTETGAEKLFFGSGTQLSVL.

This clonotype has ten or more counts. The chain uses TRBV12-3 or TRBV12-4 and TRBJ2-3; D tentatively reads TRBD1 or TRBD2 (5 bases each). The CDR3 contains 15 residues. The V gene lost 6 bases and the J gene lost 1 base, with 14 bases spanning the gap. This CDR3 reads CASSRDGVGTDTQYF. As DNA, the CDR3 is TGTGCCAGCAGCCGGGACGGCGTAGGCACAGATACGCAGTATTTT.

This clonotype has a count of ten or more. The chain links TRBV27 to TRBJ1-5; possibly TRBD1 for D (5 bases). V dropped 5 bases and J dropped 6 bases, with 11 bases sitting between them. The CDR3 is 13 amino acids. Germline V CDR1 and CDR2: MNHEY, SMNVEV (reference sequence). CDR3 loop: CASSRDLGQPQHF. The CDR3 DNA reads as TGTGCCAGCAGTCGGGACCTGGGTCAGCCCCAGCATTTT.

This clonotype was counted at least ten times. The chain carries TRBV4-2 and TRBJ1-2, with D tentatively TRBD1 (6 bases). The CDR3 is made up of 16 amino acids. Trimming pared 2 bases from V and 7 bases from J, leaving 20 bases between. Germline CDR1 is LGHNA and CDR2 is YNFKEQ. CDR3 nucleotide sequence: TGTGCCAGCAGCCAAAGTGGGGGGGCCTATCTTGGTGGCTACACCTTC. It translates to CASSQSGGAYLGGYTF.

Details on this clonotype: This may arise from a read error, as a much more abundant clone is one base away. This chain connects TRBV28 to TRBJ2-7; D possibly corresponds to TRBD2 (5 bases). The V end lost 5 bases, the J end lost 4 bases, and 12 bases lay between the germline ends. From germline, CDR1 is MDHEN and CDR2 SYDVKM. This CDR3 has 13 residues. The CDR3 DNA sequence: TGTGCCAGCAGTCCCCCTAGCATATACGAGCAGTACTTC. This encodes CASSPPSIYEQYF. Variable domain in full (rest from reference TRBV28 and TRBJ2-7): DVKVTQSSRYLVKRTGEKVFLECVQDMDHENMFWYRQDPGLGLRLIYFSYDVKMKEKGDIPEGYSVSREKKERFSLILESASTNQTSMYLCASSPPSIYEQYFGPGTRLTVT.

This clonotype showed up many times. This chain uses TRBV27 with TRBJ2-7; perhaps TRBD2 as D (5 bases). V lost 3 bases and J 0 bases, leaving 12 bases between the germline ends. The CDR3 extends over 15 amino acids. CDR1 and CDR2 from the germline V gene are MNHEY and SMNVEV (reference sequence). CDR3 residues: CASSLKRTSSYEQYF. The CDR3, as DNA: TGTGCCAGCAGTTTGAAGCGGACGAGCTCCTACGAGCAGTACTTC.

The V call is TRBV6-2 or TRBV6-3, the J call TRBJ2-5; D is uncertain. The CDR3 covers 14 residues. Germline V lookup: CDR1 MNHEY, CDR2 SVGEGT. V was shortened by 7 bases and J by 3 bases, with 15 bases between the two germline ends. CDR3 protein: CASMVAVRKETQYF. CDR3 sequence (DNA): TGTGCCAGCATGGTAGCAGTACGTAAAGAGACCCAGTACTTC.

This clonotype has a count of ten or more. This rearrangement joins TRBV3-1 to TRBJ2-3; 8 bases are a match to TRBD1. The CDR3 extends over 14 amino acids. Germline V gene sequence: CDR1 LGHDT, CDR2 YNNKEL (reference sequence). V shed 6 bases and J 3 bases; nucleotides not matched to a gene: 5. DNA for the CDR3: TGTGCCAGCAGTCGACAGGGGATAACAGATACGCAGTATTTT. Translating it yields CASSRQGITDTQYF.

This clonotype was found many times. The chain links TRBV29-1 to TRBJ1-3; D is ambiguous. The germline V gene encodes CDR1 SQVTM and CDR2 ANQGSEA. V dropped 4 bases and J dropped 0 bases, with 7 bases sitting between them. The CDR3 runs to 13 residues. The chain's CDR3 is CSVAAFSGNTIYF. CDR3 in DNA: TGCAGCGTTGCGGCCTTCTCTGGAAACACCATATATTTT.

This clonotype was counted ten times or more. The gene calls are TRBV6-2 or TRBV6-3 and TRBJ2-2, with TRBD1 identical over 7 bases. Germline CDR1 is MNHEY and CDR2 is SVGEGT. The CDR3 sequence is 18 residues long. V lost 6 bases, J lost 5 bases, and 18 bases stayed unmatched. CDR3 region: CASSPKTRGQLWTGELFF. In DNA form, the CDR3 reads TGTGCCAGCAGCCCGAAGACGAGGGGGCAGTTATGGACCGGGGAGCTGTTTTTT.

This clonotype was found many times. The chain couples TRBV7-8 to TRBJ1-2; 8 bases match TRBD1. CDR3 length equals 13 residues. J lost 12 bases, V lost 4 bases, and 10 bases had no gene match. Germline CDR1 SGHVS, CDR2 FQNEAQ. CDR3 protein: CASSSRTGSGDTF. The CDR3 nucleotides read TGTGCCAGCAGCTCGCGGACAGGGAGCGGCGACACCTTC. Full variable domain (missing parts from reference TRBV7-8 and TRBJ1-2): GAGVSQSPRYKVAKRGQDVALRCDPISGHVSLFWYQQALGQGPEFLTYFQNEAQLDKSGLPSDRFFAERPEGSVSTLKIQRTQQEDSAVYLCASSSRTGSGDTFGSGTRLTVV.

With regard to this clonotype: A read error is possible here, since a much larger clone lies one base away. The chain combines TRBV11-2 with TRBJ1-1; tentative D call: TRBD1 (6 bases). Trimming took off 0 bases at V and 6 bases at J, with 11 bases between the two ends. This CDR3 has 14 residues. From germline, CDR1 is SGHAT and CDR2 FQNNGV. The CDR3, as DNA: TGTGCCAGCAGCTTAGACAGGGGACGGTCTGAAGCTTTCTTT. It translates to CASSLDRGRSEAFF.

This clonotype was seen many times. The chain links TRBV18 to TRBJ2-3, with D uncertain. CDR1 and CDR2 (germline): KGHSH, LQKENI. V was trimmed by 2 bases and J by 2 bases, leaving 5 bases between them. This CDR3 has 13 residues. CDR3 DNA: TGTGCCAGCTCACCAGGTGTCACAGATACGCAGTATTTT. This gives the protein CASSPGVTDTQYF.

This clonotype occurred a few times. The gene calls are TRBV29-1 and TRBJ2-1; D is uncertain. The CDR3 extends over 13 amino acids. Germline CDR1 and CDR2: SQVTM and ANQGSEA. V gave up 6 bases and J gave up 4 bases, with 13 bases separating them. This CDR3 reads CSVAYLRYNEQFF. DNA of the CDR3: TGCAGCGTAGCGTACCTTCGTTACAATGAGCAGTTCTTC.

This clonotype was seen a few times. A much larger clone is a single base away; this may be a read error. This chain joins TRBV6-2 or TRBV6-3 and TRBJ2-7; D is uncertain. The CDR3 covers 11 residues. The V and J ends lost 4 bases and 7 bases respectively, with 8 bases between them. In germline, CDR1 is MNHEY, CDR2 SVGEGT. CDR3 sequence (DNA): TGTGCCAGCAGTTTTAGTAGGGAGCAGTACTTC. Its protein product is CASSFSREQYF.

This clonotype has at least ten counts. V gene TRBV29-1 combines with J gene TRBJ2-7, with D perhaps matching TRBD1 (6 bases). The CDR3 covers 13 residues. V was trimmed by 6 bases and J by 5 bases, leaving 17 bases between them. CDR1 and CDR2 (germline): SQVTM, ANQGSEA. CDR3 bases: TGCAGCGTCTTAACAGGGACGGACCACGAGCAGTACTTC. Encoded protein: CSVLTGTDHEQYF.

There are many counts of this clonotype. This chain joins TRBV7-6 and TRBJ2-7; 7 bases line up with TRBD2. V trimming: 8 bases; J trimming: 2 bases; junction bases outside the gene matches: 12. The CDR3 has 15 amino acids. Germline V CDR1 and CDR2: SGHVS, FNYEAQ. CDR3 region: CASGIIERGAYEQYF. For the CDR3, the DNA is TGTGCCAGCGGGATAATCGAGCGGGGAGCCTACGAGCAGTACTTC.

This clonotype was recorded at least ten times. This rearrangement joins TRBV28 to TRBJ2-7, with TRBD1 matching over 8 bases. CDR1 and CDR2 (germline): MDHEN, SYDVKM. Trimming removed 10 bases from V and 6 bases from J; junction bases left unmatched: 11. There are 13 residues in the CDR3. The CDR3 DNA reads TGTGCCATACTCGACAGGGGCAAGGGCGAGCAGTACTTC. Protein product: CAILDRGKGEQYF.

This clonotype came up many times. The CDR3 sequence: CASSEAAEQYF. CDR3 coding DNA: TGTGCCAGCAGTGAAGCAGCCGAGCAGTACTTC. The V call is TRBV2, the J call TRBJ2-7, with no clear D. The CDR3 consists of 11 residues. The germline V and J ends were trimmed by 0 bases and 6 bases, with 3 bases remaining between them. CDR1 is SNHLY and CDR2 is FYNNEI in the germline V gene.

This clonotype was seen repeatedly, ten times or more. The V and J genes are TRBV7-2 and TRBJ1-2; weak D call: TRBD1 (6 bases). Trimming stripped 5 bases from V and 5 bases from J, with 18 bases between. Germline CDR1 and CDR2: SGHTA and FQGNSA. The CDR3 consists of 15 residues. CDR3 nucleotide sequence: TGTGCCAGCAGCCAGGACTGGACAGCTGGGTATGGCTACACCTTC. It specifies CASSQDWTAGYGYTF.

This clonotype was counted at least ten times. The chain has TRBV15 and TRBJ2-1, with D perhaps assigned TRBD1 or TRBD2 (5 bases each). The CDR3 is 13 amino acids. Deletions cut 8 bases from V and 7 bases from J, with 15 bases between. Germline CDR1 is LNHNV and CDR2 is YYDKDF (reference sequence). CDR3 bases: TGTGCCACCGGGACCCGGCGCGGTAATGAGCAGTTCTTC. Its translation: CATGTRRGNEQFF.